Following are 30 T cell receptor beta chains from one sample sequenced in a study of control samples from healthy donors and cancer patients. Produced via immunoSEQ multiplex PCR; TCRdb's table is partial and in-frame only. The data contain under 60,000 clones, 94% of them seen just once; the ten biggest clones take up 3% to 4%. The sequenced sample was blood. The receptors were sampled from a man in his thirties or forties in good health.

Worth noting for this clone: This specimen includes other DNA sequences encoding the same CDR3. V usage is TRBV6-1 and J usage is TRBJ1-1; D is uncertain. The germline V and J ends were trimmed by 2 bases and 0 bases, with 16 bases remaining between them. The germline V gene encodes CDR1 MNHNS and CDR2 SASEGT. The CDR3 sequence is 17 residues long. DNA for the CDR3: TGTGCCAGCAGTGAATGGGCGCAGGCGCGAATGAACACTGAAGCTTTCTTT. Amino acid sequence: CASSEWAQARMNTEAFF.

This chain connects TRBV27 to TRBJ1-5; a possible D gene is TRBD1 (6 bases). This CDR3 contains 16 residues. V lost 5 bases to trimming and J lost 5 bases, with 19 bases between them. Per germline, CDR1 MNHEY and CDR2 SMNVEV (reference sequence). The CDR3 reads CASSPIYRDRYQPQHF. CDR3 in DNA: TGTGCCAGCAGTCCGATTTACAGGGACCGGTATCAGCCCCAGCATTTT.

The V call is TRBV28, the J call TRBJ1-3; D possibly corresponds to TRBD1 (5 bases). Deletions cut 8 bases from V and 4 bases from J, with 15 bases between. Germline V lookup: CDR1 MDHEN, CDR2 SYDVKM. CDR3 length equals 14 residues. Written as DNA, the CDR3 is TGTGCCAGCGGCGATACAGGATCAGGAAACACCATATATTTT. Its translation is CASGDTGSGNTIYF.

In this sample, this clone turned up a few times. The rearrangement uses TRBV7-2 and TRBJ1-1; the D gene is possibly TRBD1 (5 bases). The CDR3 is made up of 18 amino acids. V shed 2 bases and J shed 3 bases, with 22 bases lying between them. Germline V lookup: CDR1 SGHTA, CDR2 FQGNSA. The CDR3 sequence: CASSLFPRGNSEDTEAFF. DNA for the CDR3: TGTGCCAGCAGCTTATTCCCGAGGGGCAACTCGGAGGACACTGAAGCTTTCTTT.

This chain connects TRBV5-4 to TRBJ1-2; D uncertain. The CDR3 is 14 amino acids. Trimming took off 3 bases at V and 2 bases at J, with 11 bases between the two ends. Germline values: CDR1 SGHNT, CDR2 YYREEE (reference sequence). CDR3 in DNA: TGTGCCAGCAGCTCCTTGACGGGGAACTATGGCTACACCTTC. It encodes CASSSLTGNYGYTF.

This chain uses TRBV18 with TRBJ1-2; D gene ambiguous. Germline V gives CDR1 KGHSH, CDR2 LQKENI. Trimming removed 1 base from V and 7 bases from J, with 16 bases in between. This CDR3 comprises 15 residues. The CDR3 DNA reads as TGTGCCAGCTCACCACAGGAAAGAATAGACTCTGGCTACACCTTC. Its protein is CASSPQERIDSGYTF.

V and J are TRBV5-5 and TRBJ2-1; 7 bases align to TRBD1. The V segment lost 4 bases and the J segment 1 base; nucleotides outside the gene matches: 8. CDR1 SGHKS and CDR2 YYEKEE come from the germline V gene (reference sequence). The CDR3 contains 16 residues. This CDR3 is CASSPGDRLSYNEQFF. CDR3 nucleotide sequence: TGTGCCAGCAGCCCCGGGGACAGACTTTCCTACAATGAGCAGTTCTTC.

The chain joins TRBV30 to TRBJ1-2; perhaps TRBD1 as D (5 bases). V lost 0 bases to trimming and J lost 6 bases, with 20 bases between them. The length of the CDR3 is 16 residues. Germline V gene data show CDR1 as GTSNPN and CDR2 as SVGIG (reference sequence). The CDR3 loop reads CAWSVRVGAPSDGYTF. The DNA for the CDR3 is TGTGCCTGGAGTGTACGGGTTGGGGCACCGTCTGATGGCTACACCTTC.

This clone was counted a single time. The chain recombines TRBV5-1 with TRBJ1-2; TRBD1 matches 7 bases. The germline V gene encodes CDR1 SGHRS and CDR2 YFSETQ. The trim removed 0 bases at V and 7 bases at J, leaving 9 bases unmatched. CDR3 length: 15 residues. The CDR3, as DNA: TGCGCCAGCAGCTTGGCTGCGACACCAGGGGGTGGCTACACCTTC. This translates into CASSLAATPGGGYTF. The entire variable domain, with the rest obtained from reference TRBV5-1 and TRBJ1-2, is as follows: KAGVTQTPRYLIKTRGQQVTLSCSPISGHRSVSWYQQTPGQGLQFLFEYFSETQRNKGNFPGRFSGRQFSNSRSEMNVSTLELGDSALYLCASSLAATPGGGYTFGSGTRLTVV.

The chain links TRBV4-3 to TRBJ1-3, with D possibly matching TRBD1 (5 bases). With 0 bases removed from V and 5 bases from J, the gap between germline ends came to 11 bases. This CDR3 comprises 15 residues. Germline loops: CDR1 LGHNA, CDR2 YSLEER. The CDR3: CASSQDGGSRNTIYF. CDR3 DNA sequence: TGCGCCAGCAGCCAAGATGGGGGGTCCAGAAACACCATATATTTT.

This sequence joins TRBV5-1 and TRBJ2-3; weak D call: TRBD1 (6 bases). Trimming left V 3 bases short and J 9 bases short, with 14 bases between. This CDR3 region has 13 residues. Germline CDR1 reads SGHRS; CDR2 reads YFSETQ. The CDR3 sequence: CASSSQGLTTQYF. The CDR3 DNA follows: TGCGCCAGCAGCTCTCAGGGGTTAACGACGCAGTATTTT.

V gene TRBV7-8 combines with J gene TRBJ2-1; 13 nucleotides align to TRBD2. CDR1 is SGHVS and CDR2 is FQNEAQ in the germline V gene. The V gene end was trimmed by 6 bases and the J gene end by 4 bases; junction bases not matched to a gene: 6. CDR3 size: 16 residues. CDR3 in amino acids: CASSRTSGRIYNEQFF. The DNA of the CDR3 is TGTGCCAGCAGTCGGACTAGCGGGAGAATTTACAATGAGCAGTTCTTC.

The CDR3 nucleotides are TGTGCCACCCAGACTAGCGGGAGCTACGAGCAGTACTTC. This translates into CATQTSGSYEQYF. The chain has TRBV24-1 and TRBJ2-7; 12 nucleotides align to TRBD2. This CDR3 has 13 amino acids. The germline CDR1 and CDR2 sequences are KGHDR and SFDVKD. J lost 3 bases, V lost 9 bases, and 2 bases had no gene match.

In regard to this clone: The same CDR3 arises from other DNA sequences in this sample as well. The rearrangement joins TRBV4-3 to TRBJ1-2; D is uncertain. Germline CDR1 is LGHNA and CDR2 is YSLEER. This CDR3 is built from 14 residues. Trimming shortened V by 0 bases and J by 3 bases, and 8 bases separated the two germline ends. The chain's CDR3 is CASSQDRGDYGYTF. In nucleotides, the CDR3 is TGCGCCAGCAGCCAAGACCGGGGAGACTATGGCTACACCTTC.

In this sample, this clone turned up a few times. DNA of the CDR3: TGTGCCAGCAGCCACCAAGGGGCCCTGAACACTGAAGCTTTCTTT. Its translation is CASSHQGALNTEAFF. The rearrangement joins TRBV14 to TRBJ1-1; D is perhaps TRBD1 (5 bases). CDR3 size: 15 residues. From germline, CDR1 is SGHDN and CDR2 FVKESK. Between the trimmed V and J ends, which lost 3 bases and 0 bases, there was a span of 11 bases.

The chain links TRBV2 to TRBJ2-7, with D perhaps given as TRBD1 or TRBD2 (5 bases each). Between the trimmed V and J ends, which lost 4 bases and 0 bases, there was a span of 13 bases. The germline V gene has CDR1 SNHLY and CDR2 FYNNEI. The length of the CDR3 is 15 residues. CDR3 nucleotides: TGTGCCAGCAGTGGGGGGACGCTGGCCTCCTACGAGCAGTACTTC. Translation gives CASSGGTLASYEQYF.

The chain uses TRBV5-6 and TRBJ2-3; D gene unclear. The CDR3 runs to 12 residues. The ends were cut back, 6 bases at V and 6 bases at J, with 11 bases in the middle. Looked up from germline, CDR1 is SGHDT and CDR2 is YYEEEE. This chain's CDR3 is CASTFSLDTQYF. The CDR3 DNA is TGTGCCAGCACTTTTAGCCTGGATACGCAGTATTTT.

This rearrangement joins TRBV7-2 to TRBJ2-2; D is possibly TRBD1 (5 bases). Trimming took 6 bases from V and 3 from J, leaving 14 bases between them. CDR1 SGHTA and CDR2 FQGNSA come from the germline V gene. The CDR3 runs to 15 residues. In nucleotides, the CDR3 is TGTGCCAGCAGTCAACAGGTAGCTGACACCGGGGAGCTGTTTTTT. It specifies CASSQQVADTGELFF.

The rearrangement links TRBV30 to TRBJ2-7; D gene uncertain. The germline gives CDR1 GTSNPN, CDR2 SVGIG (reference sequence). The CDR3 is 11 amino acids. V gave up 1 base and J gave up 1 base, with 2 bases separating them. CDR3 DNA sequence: TGTGCCTGGAGTGGATCCTACGAGCAGTACTTC. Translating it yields CAWSGSYEQYF.

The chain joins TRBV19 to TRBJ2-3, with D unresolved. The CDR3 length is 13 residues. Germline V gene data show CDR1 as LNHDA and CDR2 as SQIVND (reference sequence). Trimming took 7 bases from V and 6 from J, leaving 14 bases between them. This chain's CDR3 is CASTTGRQDTQYF. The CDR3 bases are TGTGCCAGTACGACTGGACGCCAGGATACGCAGTATTTT.

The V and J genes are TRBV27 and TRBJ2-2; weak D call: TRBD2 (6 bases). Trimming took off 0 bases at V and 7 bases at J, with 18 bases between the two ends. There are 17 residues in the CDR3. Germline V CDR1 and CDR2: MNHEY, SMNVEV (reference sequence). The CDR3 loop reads CASSLSIGLRDGGELFF. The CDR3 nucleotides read TGTGCCAGCAGTTTATCGATCGGACTAAGGGATGGCGGGGAGCTGTTTTTT.

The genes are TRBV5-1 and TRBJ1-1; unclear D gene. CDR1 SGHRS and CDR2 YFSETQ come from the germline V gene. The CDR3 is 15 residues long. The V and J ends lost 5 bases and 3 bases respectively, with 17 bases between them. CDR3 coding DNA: TGCGCCAGCAGAAAGAGGGCGGCAGAGTACACTGAAGCTTTCTTT. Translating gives CASRKRAAEYTEAFF.

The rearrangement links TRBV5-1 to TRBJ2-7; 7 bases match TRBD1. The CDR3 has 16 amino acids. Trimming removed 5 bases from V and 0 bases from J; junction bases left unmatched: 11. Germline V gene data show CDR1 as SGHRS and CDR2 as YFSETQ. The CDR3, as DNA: TGCGCCAGCAGTTTAACCCTGGACAGGTTCTCCTACGAGCAGTACTTC. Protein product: CASSLTLDRFSYEQYF.

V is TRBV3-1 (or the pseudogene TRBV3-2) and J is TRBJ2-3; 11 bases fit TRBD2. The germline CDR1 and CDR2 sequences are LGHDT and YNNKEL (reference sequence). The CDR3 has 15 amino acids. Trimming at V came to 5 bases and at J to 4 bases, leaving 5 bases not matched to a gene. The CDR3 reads CASSTSGSESDTQYF. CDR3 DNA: TGTGCCAGCAGCACTAGCGGGAGTGAATCAGATACGCAGTATTTT.

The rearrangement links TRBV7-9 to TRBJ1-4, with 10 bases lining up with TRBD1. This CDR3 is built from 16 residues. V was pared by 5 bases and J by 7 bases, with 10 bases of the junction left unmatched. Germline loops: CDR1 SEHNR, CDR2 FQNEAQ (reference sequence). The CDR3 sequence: CASSAGQGLEGEKLFF. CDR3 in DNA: TGTGCCAGCAGCGCGGGACAGGGGCTCGAAGGTGAAAAACTGTTTTTT.

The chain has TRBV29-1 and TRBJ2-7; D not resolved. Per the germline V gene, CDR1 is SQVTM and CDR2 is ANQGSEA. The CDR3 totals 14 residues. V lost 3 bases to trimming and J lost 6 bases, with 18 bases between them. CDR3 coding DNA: TGCAGCGTTGACGCCCCCATGGGGTCGAGCGAGCAGTACTTC. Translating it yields CSVDAPMGSSEQYF.

The CDR3, as DNA: TGTGCCAGCAGCCTACGCAGGGGTAGCTACGAGCAGTACTTC. It encodes CASSLRRGSYEQYF. J is TRBJ2-7 and V is TRBV27; D might be TRBD1 (6 bases). The V end lost 6 bases, the J end lost 3 bases, and 15 bases lay between the germline ends. The germline CDR1 and CDR2 sequences are MNHEY and SMNVEV (reference sequence). This CDR3 is built from 14 residues.

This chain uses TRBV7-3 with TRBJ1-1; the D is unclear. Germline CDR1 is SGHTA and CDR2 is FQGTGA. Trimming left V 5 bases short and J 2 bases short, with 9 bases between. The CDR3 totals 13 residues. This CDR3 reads CASSPQTNTEAFF. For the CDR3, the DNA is TGTGCCAGCAGCCCTCAGACAAACACTGAAGCTTTCTTT.

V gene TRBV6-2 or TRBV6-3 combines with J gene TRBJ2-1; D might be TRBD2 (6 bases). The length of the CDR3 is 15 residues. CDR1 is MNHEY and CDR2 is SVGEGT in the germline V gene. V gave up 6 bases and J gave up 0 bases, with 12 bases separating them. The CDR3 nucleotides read TGTGCCAGCAGCCAACGGCGGGGCTCCTACAATGAGCAGTTCTTC. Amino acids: CASSQRRGSYNEQFF.

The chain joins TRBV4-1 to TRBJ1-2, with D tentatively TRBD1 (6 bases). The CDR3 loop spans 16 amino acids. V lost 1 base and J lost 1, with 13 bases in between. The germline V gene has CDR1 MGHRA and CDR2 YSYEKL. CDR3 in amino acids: CASSQVGQSLNYGYTF. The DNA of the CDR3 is TGCGCCAGCAGCCAAGTCGGACAGTCCCTTAACTATGGCTACACCTTC.